A single sample is the source of the 4 T cell receptor beta chains below, sequenced in a study of blood T cell repertoires in COVID-19. Sequencing used immunoSEQ multiplex PCR; TCRdb keeps in-frame clones, though not all of them. The data hold about 130,000 clones, with roughly 86% observed a single time. The sample consisted of peripheral blood. The receptors shown here come from a woman aged 55-69 years with acute or convalescent COVID-19.

V is TRBV3-1 (or the pseudogene TRBV3-2) and J is TRBJ1-1, with 8 bases fitting TRBD1. Trimming at V came to 5 bases and at J to 0 bases, leaving 11 bases not matched to a gene. CDR1 LGHDT and CDR2 YNNKEL come from the germline V gene (reference sequence). This CDR3 comprises 17 residues. The CDR3 reads CASSSHGAGGLNTEAFF. CDR3 sequence (DNA): TGTGCCAGCAGCTCCCATGGGGCAGGGGGCCTGAACACTGAAGCTTTCTTT.

The chain combines TRBV7-9 with TRBJ1-2; 7 positions agree with TRBD1. With 1 base clipped from V and 6 bases from J, the junction kept 11 bases outside the gene matches. The CDR3 extends over 16 amino acids. Germline CDR1 reads SEHNR; CDR2 reads FQNEAQ (reference sequence). As DNA, the CDR3 is TGTGCCAGCAGCTTAGACTGGGTGGGACAGAACGATGGCTACACCTTC. Protein: CASSLDWVGQNDGYTF.

The chain carries TRBV9 and TRBJ2-1; the match to TRBD2 covers 10 bases. CDR1 and CDR2 (germline): SGDLS, YYNGEE. V dropped 6 bases and J dropped 5; count of bases not matched to a gene: 5. This CDR3 has 14 amino acids. CDR3 in amino acids: CASTPGLANNEQFF. Here the CDR3 DNA reads TGTGCCAGCACCCCGGGACTAGCGAACAATGAGCAGTTCTTC.

The V gene is TRBV6-5, the J gene TRBJ2-7; D gene unclear. Germline V CDR1 and CDR2: MNHEY, SVGAGI. The V gene lost 0 bases and the J gene lost 3 bases, with 9 bases spanning the gap. The CDR3 is 14 residues long. CDR3: CASSYSPTHYEQYF. The CDR3 DNA sequence: TGTGCCAGCAGTTACTCCCCCACTCACTACGAGCAGTACTTC.